The present T cell receptor beta chain was sequenced within a study of regulatory T cells in long-lasting Graves disease. In building TCR beta libraries, iRepertoire HTBI primers were used together with Arm-PCR of CDR3 regions. A single record per CDR3 protein comes from TCRdb applying MiXCR to the multiplex PCR reads. Of 400,000 to 500,000 distinct CDR3 sequences listed, roughly 15% are singletons. Time point meaning: newly diagnosed GD, antithyroid drugs for less than 3 months. Isolated PBMC RNA provided the starting material for the TCR library. This clonotype was detected a few times. These data were also reused for a study on T cells in Graves' hyperthyroidism and ophthalmopathy. From that paper: Patients with uncontrolled infections, other autoimmune diseases, pregnancy or lactation were excluded. Ophthalmopathy was separated from stable hyperthyroidism by a 13 V-J model.

Sample: peripheral blood mononuclear cells (PBMCs), taken at new diagnosis, from a patient treated with antithyroid drugs. The TCR originated in a woman in her thirties with Graves disease.

The CDR3 DNA is TGCGCCAGCAGCTTGGAATCCGATGATAATGAGCAGTTCTTC. This encodes CASSLESDDNEQFF. The chain is built from TRBV5-1 and TRBJ2-1; no clear D. The CDR3 has 14 residues. Between the trimmed V and J ends, which lost 0 bases and 7 bases, there was a span of 11 bases. Germline V lookup: CDR1 SGHRS, CDR2 YFSETQ.